The 32 T cell receptor beta chains below come from one sample, sequenced in a study of human T cells and chemical hapten exposure. TCRdb reanalysed the RACE reads using MiXCR and keeps one entry per CDR3 protein. Seen here are a few hundred thousand distinct CDR3 sequences, 4.5% to 5.5% observed once, and the top ten hold about 8.7%. Time point given: pre-sensitization, week 0. Treatment of the sample: therapeutic diphenylcyclopropenone sensitization with weekly scalp DPC. The sample consisted of whole blood, taken in connection with sensitization to the hapten diphenylcyclopropenone (DPC). All receptors come from a woman between 18 and 29 years old with alopecia areata. Some clones in this sample may be carry-over from other donors' samples.

This clonotype came up a few times. The CDR3 DNA reads TGTGCCATCAGTGAGTCGGGAAGCTCGGGAGATACGCAGTATTTT. Translated: CAISESGSSGDTQYF. This chain connects TRBV10-3 to TRBJ2-3; D is undetermined. Trimming took 0 bases from V and 5 from J, leaving 12 bases between them. The CDR3 totals 15 residues. Per germline, CDR1 ENHRY and CDR2 SYGVKD.

The CDR3 DNA sequence: TGTGCCAGCAGCTTAGTTCTGTCAGGGGAAAAAGGCTACACCTTC. Amino acids: CASSLVLSGEKGYTF. The V and J genes are TRBV7-2 and TRBJ1-2; TRBD1 is a possible D gene (6 bases). Deletions cut 1 base from V and 8 bases from J, with 17 bases between. CDR1 SGHTA and CDR2 FQGNSA come from the germline V gene. The CDR3 totals 15 residues.

This clonotype was seen more than once but under ten times. The V call is TRBV20-1, the J call TRBJ2-1; D remains ambiguous. Deletions cut 3 bases from V and 8 bases from J, with 17 bases between. Germline CDR1 DFQATT, CDR2 SNEGSKA (reference sequence). The CDR3 loop spans 14 amino acids. The DNA for the CDR3 is TGCAGTGCTAGTGGTGTCAGAAGAGTCGATGAGCAGTTCTTC. This encodes CSASGVRRVDEQFF.

This clonotype was counted once. Given a much more abundant clone one base away, this may be a read error. The chain carries TRBV6-2 or TRBV6-3 and TRBJ2-1; TRBD2 aligns across 10 bases. The CDR3 is made up of 17 amino acids. Looked up from germline, CDR1 is MNHEY and CDR2 is SVGEGT. CDR3 DNA sequence: TGTTCCAGCAGTTACGGTCTAGCGGGGGCAAGTAGGGATGAGCAGTTCTTC. This encodes CSSSYGLAGASRDEQFF.

Many counts were recorded for this clonotype. The CDR3 here is CASSEGDGELFF. The CDR3 region has the DNA TGCGCCAGCAGCGAAGGTGACGGGGAGCTGTTTTTT. The chain recombines TRBV4-3 with TRBJ2-2; D gene unclear. Germline V gene lookup returns CDR1 LGHNA and CDR2 YSLEER. The CDR3 has 12 residues. V was cut by 5 bases and J by 7 bases, with 8 bases left in between.

In this sample, this clonotype turned up a few times. The V call is TRBV18, the J call TRBJ2-7; D might be TRBD2 (6 bases). This CDR3 is 16 amino acids long. Trimming took 0 bases from V and 6 from J, leaving 18 bases between them. Germline V gene data show CDR1 as KGHSH and CDR2 as LQKENI. The CDR3 reads CASSPPAGSGLGEQYF. CDR3 sequence (DNA): TGTGCCAGCTCACCACCAGCGGGTAGCGGCTTGGGCGAGCAGTACTTC. Full variable domain (outside the CDR3, taken from reference TRBV18 and TRBJ2-7): NAGVMQNPRHLVRRRGQEARLRCSPMKGHSHVYWYRQLPEEGLKFMVYLQKENIIDESGMPKERFSAEFPKEGPSILRIQQVVRGDSAAYFCASSPPAGSGLGEQYFGPGTRLTVT.

At least ten counts were recorded for this clonotype. This rearrangement joins TRBV7-9 to TRBJ1-2; D is unresolved. The V end was cut by 6 bases, the J end by 8 bases, with 16 bases between. Germline CDR1 reads SEHNR; CDR2 reads FQNEAQ (reference sequence). The CDR3 totals 13 residues. CDR3 bases: TGTGCCAGCAGGGGAACCGGGAGGTACGGCTACACCTTC. It encodes CASRGTGRYGYTF.

J is TRBJ1-3 and V is TRBV9; 8 bases line up with TRBD1. Losses at the gene ends were 6 bases for V and 0 bases for J; bases not matched to a gene: 5. This CDR3 is 15 amino acids long. Germline V gene sequence: CDR1 SGDLS, CDR2 YYNGEE. The DNA for the CDR3 is TGTGCCAGCACGACAGGGGATATCTCTGGAAACACCATATATTTT. As protein: CASTTGDISGNTIYF. Variable domain in full (rest from reference TRBV9 and TRBJ1-3): DSGVTQTPKHLITATGQRVTLRCSPRSGDLSVYWYQQSLDQGLQFLIQYYNGEERAKGNILERFSAQQFPDLHSELNLSSLELGDSALYFCASTTGDISGNTIYFGEGSWLTVV.

In this sample, this clonotype turned up a few times. The chain links TRBV12-5 to TRBJ2-6, with unresolved D. Trimming removed 1 base at V and 10 bases at J, with 8 bases between. The germline gives CDR1 LGHNT, CDR2 FRNRAP. The CDR3 spans 13 residues. The CDR3 DNA reads TGTGCTAGTGGTTTGGAGAGACGGAACGTCCTGACTTTC. Its translation: CASGLERRNVLTF.

This chain uses TRBV7-6 with TRBJ2-1, with 8 bases that match TRBD2. The CDR3 has 19 amino acids. Germline lookup yields CDR1 SGHVS and CDR2 FNYEAQ. V lost 2 bases to trimming and J lost 7 bases; unmatched junction nucleotides: 19. The CDR3 here is CASSLIPRSGGARQNEQFF. The DNA of the CDR3 is TGTGCCAGCAGCTTAATACCTCGCTCGGGGGGGGCTCGTCAGAATGAGCAGTTCTTC.

In its sample, this clonotype was seen many times. The chain carries TRBV7-2 and TRBJ2-7; D not resolved. The V and J ends lost 0 bases and 0 bases respectively, with 9 bases between them. The CDR3 spans 15 residues. The germline gives CDR1 SGHTA, CDR2 FQGNSA. The chain's CDR3 is CASSLATLFSYEQYF. The CDR3 DNA reads TGTGCCAGCAGCTTAGCAACACTGTTCTCCTACGAGCAGTACTTC.

The V call is TRBV28, the J call TRBJ1-1; possible D gene TRBD1, 6 bases. Germline loops: CDR1 MDHEN, CDR2 SYDVKM. Trimming pared 3 bases from V and 10 bases from J, leaving 12 bases between. This CDR3 region has 12 residues. CDR3: CASSLRGIGAFF. DNA of the CDR3: TGTGCCAGCAGTTTGAGGGGGATAGGAGCTTTCTTT.

CDR3 sequence (DNA): TGTGCCAGCAGCCTGAACCGGGACGCGGAGGGCCGGCAGTACTTC. Amino acid sequence: CASSLNRDAEGRQYF. J is TRBJ2-7 and V is TRBV7-2; a possible D gene is TRBD2 (6 bases). The germline CDR1 and CDR2 sequences are SGHTA and FQGNSA. With 5 bases removed from V and 9 bases from J, the gap between germline ends came to 23 bases. The CDR3 has 15 residues.

This clonotype has a count of ten or more. V usage is TRBV2 and J usage is TRBJ2-7, with D perhaps matching TRBD1 (5 bases). This CDR3 is built from 14 residues. Germline assignment: CDR1 SNHLY and CDR2 FYNNEI. Trimming cost V 3 bases and J 0 bases, with 9 bases left between them. CDR3: CASSEQGVSYEQYF. Here the CDR3 DNA reads TGTGCCAGCAGTGAGCAGGGTGTCTCCTACGAGCAGTACTTC. Full variable domain (missing parts from reference TRBV2 and TRBJ2-7): EPEVTQTPSHQVTQMGQEVILRCVPISNHLYFYWYRQILGQKVEFLVSFYNNEISEKSEIFDDQFSVERPDGSNFTLKIRSTKLEDSAMYFCASSEQGVSYEQYFGPGTRLTVT.

This clonotype was picked up many times. The V gene is TRBV20-1, the J gene TRBJ2-7, with D maybe TRBD2 (6 bases). Between the trimmed V and J ends, which lost 0 bases and 6 bases, there was a span of 15 bases. The CDR3 spans 14 residues. Germline V gene lookup returns CDR1 DFQATT and CDR2 SNEGSKA (reference sequence). The CDR3 spells CSARDGMREVEQYF. The CDR3 DNA sequence: TGCAGTGCTAGAGATGGTATGAGGGAGGTCGAGCAGTACTTC.

There are many counts of this clonotype. The J gene is TRBJ1-2, the V gene TRBV27, with a tentative D call TRBD1 (5 bases). The V and J ends lost 3 bases and 4 bases respectively, with 15 bases between them. The CDR3 consists of 15 residues. The germline V gene has CDR1 MNHEY and CDR2 SMNVEV (reference sequence). Here the CDR3 DNA reads TGTGCCAGCAGTTTTGTTCCAGGGCCAACCTATGGCTACACCTTC. Protein: CASSFVPGPTYGYTF.

In this sample, this clonotype turned up a few times. The rearrangement uses TRBV5-1 and TRBJ2-3; D call uncertain. CDR3 length: 15 residues. Trimming cost V 1 base and J 5 bases, with 14 bases left between them. Germline V gene lookup returns CDR1 SGHRS and CDR2 YFSETQ. CDR3 coding DNA: TGCGCCAGCAGCTTGAATCCTGGGGTTGGAGATACGCAGTATTTT. This encodes CASSLNPGVGDTQYF.

This clonotype was counted a few times. This rearrangement joins TRBV6-2 or TRBV6-3 to TRBJ2-7; D unresolved. V was shortened by 3 bases and J by 2 bases, with 8 bases between the two germline ends. The CDR3 runs 13 residues. Germline-derived CDR1 and CDR2 are MNHEY and SVGEGT. The CDR3 here is CASSYGRTYEQYF. For the CDR3, the DNA is TGTGCCAGCAGTTATGGGCGGACCTACGAGCAGTACTTC.

The chain uses TRBV11-2 and TRBJ2-5, with D perhaps TRBD1 (5 bases). The CDR3 covers 14 residues. Germline values: CDR1 SGHAT, CDR2 FQNNGV. Trimming took 2 bases from V and 1 from J, leaving 8 bases between them. In nucleotides, the CDR3 is TGTGCCAGCAGCTTACGACAGATCCAAGAGACCCAGTACTTC. This translates into CASSLRQIQETQYF.

This clonotype was observed at least ten times. The chain couples TRBV20-1 to TRBJ1-3; D is unclear. CDR1 and CDR2 (germline): DFQATT, SNEGSKA (reference sequence). Trimming pared 2 bases from V and 0 bases from J, leaving 5 bases between. CDR3 length equals 13 residues. The CDR3 sequence: CSARWLSGNTIYF. CDR3 in DNA: TGCAGTGCTAGATGGCTCTCTGGAAACACCATATATTTT.

The chain carries TRBV3-1 and TRBJ2-3, with 9 bases aligning to TRBD2. CDR3 length: 16 amino acids. CDR1 is LGHDT and CDR2 is YNNKEL in the germline V gene (reference sequence). The V segment lost 4 bases and the J segment 5 bases; nucleotides outside the gene matches: 10. This chain's CDR3 is CASSPGAGGSVDTQYF. The DNA for the CDR3 is TGTGCCAGCAGCCCGGGGGCGGGGGGGTCGGTAGATACGCAGTATTTT.

This clonotype occurred a few times. The J gene is TRBJ2-3, the V gene TRBV18; 7 bases are shared with TRBD1. Germline V gene lookup returns CDR1 KGHSH and CDR2 LQKENI. There are 14 residues in the CDR3. Unmatched junction bases numbered 5, after V lost 2 bases and J lost 6 bases. CDR3 residues: CASSPRGGADTQYF. Written as DNA, the CDR3 is TGTGCCAGCTCACCAAGAGGGGGCGCGGATACGCAGTATTTT. Together with reference TRBV18 and TRBJ2-3, the CDR3 gives the full variable domain: NAGVMQNPRHLVRRRGQEARLRCSPMKGHSHVYWYRQLPEEGLKFMVYLQKENIIDESGMPKERFSAEFPKEGPSILRIQQVVRGDSAAYFCASSPRGGADTQYFGPGTRLTVL.

This clonotype showed up just a few times. The chain combines TRBV24-1 with TRBJ2-2; 8 bases map to TRBD2. The CDR3 loop spans 17 amino acids. With 3 bases clipped from V and 1 base from J, the junction kept 6 bases outside the gene matches. Germline V lookup: CDR1 KGHDR, CDR2 SFDVKD. CDR3 in amino acids: CATSDAGGGLNTGELFF. The CDR3 region has the DNA TGTGCCACCAGTGATGCCGGGGGGGGCTTGAACACCGGGGAGCTGTTTTTT.

This clonotype has at least ten counts. V and J are TRBV4-1 and TRBJ2-3, with 9 bases lining up with TRBD2. Germline V lookup: CDR1 MGHRA, CDR2 YSYEKL. The ends lost 4 bases at V and 2 bases at J; junction bases unmatched: 13. The CDR3 runs to 18 residues. CDR3 in amino acids: CASSRGPLTSGLTDTQYF. The CDR3 DNA sequence: TGCGCCAGCAGCCGAGGCCCGTTGACTAGCGGACTCACAGATACGCAGTATTTT.

This clonotype was seen a few times. The chain employs TRBV4-2 and TRBJ2-4; 7 positions agree with TRBD2. J gave up 11 bases and V 0 bases, and 4 bases lay outside the gene matches. CDR3 length: 13 residues. Germline assignment: CDR1 LGHNA and CDR2 YNFKEQ. CDR3 protein: CASSQDLAGVQYF. DNA for the CDR3: TGTGCCAGCAGCCAAGATCTTGCGGGGGTTCAGTACTTC.

This clonotype was counted at least ten times. CDR3 in DNA: TGCAGTGCTAGCCCATACCTGGACGTGACTAGCGGGGGGTTAAGCACAGATACGCAGTATTTT. Translated: CSASPYLDVTSGGLSTDTQYF. This rearrangement joins TRBV20-1 to TRBJ2-3, with TRBD2 identical over 13 bases. The CDR3 has 21 residues. After removal of 3 bases from V and 0 bases from J, the junction contained 18 bases not matched to a gene. Germline V gives CDR1 DFQATT, CDR2 SNEGSKA (reference sequence).

The table lists this clonotype with many counts. The chain links TRBV6-5 to TRBJ1-1; TRBD1 matches at 7 bases. V trimming: 7 bases; J trimming: 5 bases; junction bases outside the gene matches: 7. Per germline, CDR1 MNHEY and CDR2 SVGAGI. The CDR3 sequence is 13 residues long. DNA for the CDR3: TGTGCCAGCAACAACAGGGGTCAAACTGAAGCTTTCTTT. It specifies CASNNRGQTEAFF.

Many counts were recorded for this clonotype. For the CDR3, the DNA is TGCGCCAGCAGCCAAGAACGGACCCAACTACCCCTCCACTTT. This encodes CASSQERTQLPLHF. The rearrangement uses TRBV4-3 and TRBJ1-6; the D is unclear. This CDR3 is 14 amino acids long. Between the trimmed V and J ends, which lost 0 bases and 12 bases, there was a span of 12 bases. The V gene's germline CDR1 is LGHNA and CDR2 YSLEER.

This clonotype was counted only a few times. The J gene is TRBJ1-3, the V gene TRBV3-1, with TRBD1 as a possible D gene (5 bases). Germline V CDR1 and CDR2: LGHDT, YNNKEL (reference sequence). This CDR3 is 17 amino acids long. The ends were cut back, 4 bases at V and 4 bases at J, with 20 bases in the middle. The CDR3 DNA reads as TGTGCCAGCAGCCTTATGGGGGACGATTCGTCGGGAAACACCATATATTTT. It specifies CASSLMGDDSSGNTIYF.

In its sample, this clonotype was seen a few times. The genes are TRBV5-1 and TRBJ2-3, with a weak D call TRBD1 (5 bases). This CDR3 region has 17 residues. CDR1 SGHRS and CDR2 YFSETQ come from the germline V gene. The V gene lost 0 bases and the J gene lost 1 base, with 15 bases spanning the gap. CDR3 in amino acids: CASSLEGNGAGTDTQYF. The CDR3 DNA reads as TGCGCCAGCAGCTTGGAAGGTAATGGGGCTGGCACAGATACGCAGTATTTT.

The CDR3 DNA is TGTGCCAGCTCACCGGAATTTGACTCGGACAGGGGGCTGGTTGGCTACACCTTC. It yields the protein CASSPEFDSDRGLVGYTF. The chain employs TRBV18 and TRBJ1-2; the match to TRBD1 covers 11 bases. The junction had 16 bases not matched to a gene; V was cut back by 3 bases and J by 7 bases. CDR3 length: 18 amino acids. Germline V gene data show CDR1 as KGHSH and CDR2 as LQKENI.

This sequence joins TRBV5-6 and TRBJ1-2; perhaps TRBD1 as D (5 bases). The CDR3 sequence is 13 residues long. Germline V gives CDR1 SGHDT, CDR2 YYEEEE. With 4 bases removed from V and 3 bases from J, the gap between germline ends came to 10 bases. CDR3 sequence: CASSLEGHYGYTF. For the CDR3, the DNA is TGTGCCAGCAGCCTGGAGGGGCACTATGGCTACACCTTC.